These T cell receptor beta chains were read from a single sample in a study of HIV-infected patients and healthy controls. TCRdb passed the 5' RACE reads through MiXCR, listing each CDR3 protein once. In the table there are 65,000 to 70,000 distinct CDR3 sequences, about 16% of which are singletons. The sequenced sample consisted of CD4+ T cells from blood. These receptor sequences come from a human donor in good health. Each CDR3 is given with its conserved first and last residue. The D gene is left open where the match is weak. Size is omitted from some rows. Given values are once, few, many or a class for expanded clones.

j_gene | d_gene | abundance | v_gene | CDR3nt | CDR3aa
TRBJ2-3 | NA | NA | TRBV7-2 | TGTGCCAGCAGCCACTCCAGGGCAAGGGGAACAGATACGCAGTATTTT | CASSHSRARGTDTQYF
TRBJ1-5 | NA | NA | TRBV19 | TGTGCCAGTAGTATTAGGGATATGAATCAGCCCCAGCATTTT | CASSIRDMNQPQHF
TRBJ2-3 | NA | NA | TRBV7-2 | TGTGCCAGCAGCTTACTTACTAAGTATAGCACAGATACGCAGTATTTT | CASSLLTKYSTDTQYF
TRBJ1-3 | TRBD1 | many | TRBV18 | TGTGCCAGCTCAAGCGGGACAGGGAGAACTGGAAACACCATATATTTT | CASSSGTGRTGNTIYF
TRBJ2-1 | NA | few | TRBV7-9 | TGTGCCAGCAGCTACAGCCGTTTACCCTACAATGAGCAGTTCTTC | CASSYSRLPYNEQFF
TRBJ2-5 | TRBD1 | NA | TRBV25-1 | TGTGCCAGCAGTGAACATGTCGGGACAGCGGCCCAAGAGACCCAGTACTTC | CASSEHVGTAAQETQYF
TRBJ2-3 | TRBD1 | NA | TRBV6-2/TRBV6-3 | TGTGCCAGCAGTCGCGACAGGGCGGATACGCAGTATTTT | CASSRDRADTQYF
TRBJ2-7 | TRBD2 | NA | TRBV7-2 | TGTGCCAGCAGCCCCCCGGAGTCCCAGTTGGGGGGGGAGCAGTACTTC | CASSPPESQLGGEQYF
TRBJ2-3 | NA | many | TRBV4-2 | TGTGCCAGCAGCCAAGATGCGGGGACGGGAATCACAGATACGCAGTATTTT | CASSQDAGTGITDTQYF
TRBJ2-1 | TRBD2 | few | TRBV12-3/TRBV12-4 | TGTGCCAGCCGACATAGCGGGAGTTACAATGAGCAGTTCTTC | CASRHSGSYNEQFF
TRBJ1-1 | NA | few | TRBV7-9 | TGTGCCAGCAGTCTTACAGGGTCCACTGAAGCTTTCTTT | CASSLTGSTEAFF